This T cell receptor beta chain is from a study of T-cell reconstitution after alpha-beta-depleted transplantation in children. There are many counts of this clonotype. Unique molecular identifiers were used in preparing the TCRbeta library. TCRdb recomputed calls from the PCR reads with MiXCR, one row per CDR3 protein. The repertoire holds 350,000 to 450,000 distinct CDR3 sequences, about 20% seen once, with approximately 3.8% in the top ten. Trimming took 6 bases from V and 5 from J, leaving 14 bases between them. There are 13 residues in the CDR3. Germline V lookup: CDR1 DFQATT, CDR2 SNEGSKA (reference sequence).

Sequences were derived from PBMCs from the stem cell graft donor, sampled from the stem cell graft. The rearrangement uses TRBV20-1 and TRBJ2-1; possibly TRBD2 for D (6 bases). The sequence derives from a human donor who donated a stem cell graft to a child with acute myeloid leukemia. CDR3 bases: TGCAGTGCAGCGAGGGAGGCAAACAATGAGCAGTTCTTC. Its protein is CSAAREANNEQFF.